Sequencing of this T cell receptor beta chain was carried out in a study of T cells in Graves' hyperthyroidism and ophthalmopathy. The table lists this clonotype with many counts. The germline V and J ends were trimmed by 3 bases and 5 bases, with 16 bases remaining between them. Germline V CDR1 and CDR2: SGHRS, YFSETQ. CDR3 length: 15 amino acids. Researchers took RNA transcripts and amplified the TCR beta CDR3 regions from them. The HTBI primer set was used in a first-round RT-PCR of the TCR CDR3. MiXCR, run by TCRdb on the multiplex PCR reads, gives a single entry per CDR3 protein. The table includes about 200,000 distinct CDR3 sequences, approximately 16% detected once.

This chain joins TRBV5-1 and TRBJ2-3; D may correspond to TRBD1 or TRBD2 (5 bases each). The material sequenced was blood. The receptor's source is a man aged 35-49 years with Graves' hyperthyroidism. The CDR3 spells CASSSLLGVRDTQYF. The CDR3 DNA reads TGCGCCAGCAGCTCCCTTCTGGGGGTAAGAGATACGCAGTATTTT.